The sequence of this TCR beta chain was determined in a study of blood T cell repertoires in COVID-19. The wider study: Whether acute or convalescent, the COVID-19 samples came from the United States, Italy and Spain.

The Seattle patients, enrolled during active infection, were followed longitudinally. The V and J ends lost 6 bases and 5 bases respectively, with 19 bases between them. Germline CDR1 WNHNN, CDR2 SYGVQD (reference sequence). There are 15 residues in the CDR3. Generated by immunoSEQ multiplex PCR, the TCRdb table keeps only in-frame clones and is missing some. The data hold some 320,000 clones, with roughly nine tenths observed a single time. The sample consisted of peripheral blood. J is TRBJ2-5 and V is TRBV10-1, with a tentative D call TRBD2 (5 bases). The origin of this receptor is a woman in her 30s with COVID-19, enrolled during active disease. The CDR3 here is CASSPWTGDLETQYF. The CDR3 bases are TGCGCCAGCAGCCCCTGGACTGGGGATCTTGAGACCCAGTACTTC.